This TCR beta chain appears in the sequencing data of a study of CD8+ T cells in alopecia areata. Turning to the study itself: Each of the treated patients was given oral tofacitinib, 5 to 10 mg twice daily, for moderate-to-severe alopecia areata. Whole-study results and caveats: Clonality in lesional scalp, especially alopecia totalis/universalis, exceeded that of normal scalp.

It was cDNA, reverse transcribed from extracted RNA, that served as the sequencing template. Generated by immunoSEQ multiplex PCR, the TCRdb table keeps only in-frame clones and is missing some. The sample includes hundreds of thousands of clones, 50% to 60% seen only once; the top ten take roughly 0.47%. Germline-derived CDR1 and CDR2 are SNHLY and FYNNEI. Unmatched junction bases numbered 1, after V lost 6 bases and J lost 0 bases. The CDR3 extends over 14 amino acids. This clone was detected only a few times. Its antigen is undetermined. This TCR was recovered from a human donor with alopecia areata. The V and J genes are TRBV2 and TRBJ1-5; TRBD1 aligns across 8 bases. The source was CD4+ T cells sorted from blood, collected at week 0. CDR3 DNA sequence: TGTGCCAGCAGGGGACAGGCTAGCAATCAGCCCCAGCATTTT. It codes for CASRGQASNQPQHF.